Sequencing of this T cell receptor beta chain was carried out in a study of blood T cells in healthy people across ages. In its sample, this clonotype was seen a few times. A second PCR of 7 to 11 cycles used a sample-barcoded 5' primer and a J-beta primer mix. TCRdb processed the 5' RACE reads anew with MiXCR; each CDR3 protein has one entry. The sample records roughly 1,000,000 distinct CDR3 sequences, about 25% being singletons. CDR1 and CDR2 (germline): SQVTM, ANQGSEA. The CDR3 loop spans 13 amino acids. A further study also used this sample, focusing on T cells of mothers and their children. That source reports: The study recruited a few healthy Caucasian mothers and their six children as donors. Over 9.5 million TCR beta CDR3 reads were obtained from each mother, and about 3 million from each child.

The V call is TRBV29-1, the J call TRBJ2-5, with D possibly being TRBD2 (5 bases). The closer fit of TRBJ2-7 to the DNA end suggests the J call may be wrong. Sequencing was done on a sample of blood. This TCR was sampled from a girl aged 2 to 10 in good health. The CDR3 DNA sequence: TGCAGCGTTGACACCGGAGGAAAATACGAGCAGTACTTC. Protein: CSVDTGGKYEQYF.